A selection of T cell receptor beta chains follows, all from one sample in a study of Ad26.COV2.S vaccination and SARS-CoV-2 variants. Method: immunoSEQ multiplex PCR; TCRdb's copy keeps in-frame clones and lacks some. The top ten hold approximately 1.5% of the sample, which has fewer than 800,000 clones, more than 80% seen once. The material was peripheral blood, obtained in a trial of Ad26.COV2.S vaccine versus placebo. These receptors originate from a person aged 18-65 years who received the Ad26.COV2.S COVID-19 vaccine or a placebo. Each CDR3 is given with its conserved first and last residue. The order of the fields is clone size, J gene, V gene, D gene, CDR3 DNA, CDR3 protein. D genes are given only for firm matches. Where a row states a size, it is once, few, many or the class of an expanded clone; other rows omit it.

size: few
J: TRBJ1-3
V: TRBV21-1
D: -
DNA: TGTGCCAGCAGCACACCCTCTGGAAACACCATATATTTT
CDR3: CASSTPSGNTIYF

size: -
J: TRBJ1-4
V: TRBV4-3
D: TRBD1
DNA: TGCGCCAGCAGCCAAGAAGGGACAGCTAATGAAAAACTGTTTTTT
CDR3: CASSQEGTANEKLFF

size: -
J: TRBJ1-1
V: TRBV19
D: -
DNA: TGTGCCAGTAGTATGGGCTACAGGCTGAACACTGAAGCTTTCTTT
CDR3: CASSMGYRLNTEAFF

size: few
J: TRBJ1-5
V: TRBV30
D: -
DNA: TGTGCCTGGAGTGTTGGGGGTAGCAATCAGCCCCAGCATTTT
CDR3: CAWSVGGSNQPQHF

size: once
J: TRBJ2-3
V: TRBV25-1
D: TRBD2
DNA: TGTGCCAGCAGTCTCCCGGGGGGGCCAACAGATACGCAGTATTTT
CDR3: CASSLPGGPTDTQYF

size: -
J: TRBJ1-5
V: TRBV4-3
D: -
DNA: TGCGCCAGCAGCCCAGGGCGGTATAGCAATCAGCCCCAGCATTTT
CDR3: CASSPGRYSNQPQHF

size: -
J: TRBJ1-1
V: TRBV9
D: -
DNA: TGTGCCAGCAGCGTAGGTGGTGACACTGAAGCTTTCTTT
CDR3: CASSVGGDTEAFF

size: -
J: TRBJ2-3
V: TRBV5-4
D: -
DNA: TGTGCCAGCAGCCCAACTATAGCCACTAGCACAGATACGCAGTATTTT
CDR3: CASSPTIATSTDTQYF

size: -
J: TRBJ2-3
V: TRBV10-3
D: -
DNA: TGTGCCGCTCAAAGGGAAAGGTACTCTAGCACAGATACGCAGTATTTT
CDR3: CAAQRERYSSTDTQYF

size: -
J: TRBJ1-1
V: TRBV7-2
D: -
DNA: TGTGCCAGCAGCTCTCGGGCTGGGAACACTGAAGCTTTCTTT
CDR3: CASSSRAGNTEAFF

size: -
J: TRBJ1-4
V: TRBV19
D: -
DNA: TGTGCCAGTAGCTTGACAGGAACTAATGAAAAACTGTTTTTT
CDR3: CASSLTGTNEKLFF

size: -
J: TRBJ1-4
V: TRBV25-1
D: TRBD1
DNA: TGTGCCAGCAGTGAAACAGGGGATGAAAAACTGTTTTTT
CDR3: CASSETGDEKLFF

size: -
J: TRBJ2-1
V: TRBV5-4
D: -
DNA: TGTGCCAGCAGCTTGTCGGGGCCACCCTACAATGAGCAGTTCTTC
CDR3: CASSLSGPPYNEQFF

size: -
J: TRBJ1-1
V: TRBV5-6
D: -
DNA: TGTGCCAGCAGCCATCAGGGTTACACTGAAGCTTTCTTT
CDR3: CASSHQGYTEAFF

size: -
J: TRBJ1-1
V: TRBV19
D: -
DNA: TGTGCCAGTAGTATCCTGCCGACAGCTTACACTGAAGCTTTCTTT
CDR3: CASSILPTAYTEAFF

size: -
J: TRBJ1-5
V: TRBV7-2
D: -
DNA: TGTGCCAGCAGCTTAGAGTCGGGTCGCCTCCAGCATTTT
CDR3: CASSLESGRLQHF

size: -
J: TRBJ2-7
V: TRBV19
D: TRBD2
DNA: TGTGCCAGTAGGTTCCGTAGCGGGAGCTACGAGCAGTACTTC
CDR3: CASRFRSGSYEQYF

size: -
J: TRBJ2-2
V: TRBV18
D: -
DNA: TGTGCCAGCTCACCATTTCGGCCAGACGCGAACACCGGGGAGCTGTTTTTT
CDR3: CASSPFRPDANTGELFF

size: -
J: TRBJ2-7
V: TRBV5-1
D: -
DNA: TGCGCCAGCAGCTCAAACCGGGAAGCAACATACGAGCAGTACTTC
CDR3: CASSSNREATYEQYF

size: once
J: TRBJ2-7
V: TRBV6-2/TRBV6-3
D: -
DNA: TGTGCCAGCAGTTACTTGGTGCCCGGGAAGAACGAGCAGTACTTC
CDR3: CASSYLVPGKNEQYF